Detailed here is one T cell receptor (beta chain). Assay used: immunoSEQ multiplex PCR; TCRdb lists only in-frame clones, some missing. The sample consists of 51,000 or so clones, around 80% of them appearing once. This specimen belongs to a study of control samples from healthy donors and cancer patients. Source material: blood. The origin of this receptor is a man between 70 and 80 years old in good health.

The CDR3 protein is CAWSVDMTGVNSPLHF. DNA of the CDR3: TGTGCCTGGAGTGTGGACATGACAGGGGTGAATTCACCCCTCCACTTT. This chain joins TRBV30 and TRBJ1-6; 8 nucleotides align to TRBD1. Germline assignment: CDR1 GTSNPN and CDR2 SVGIG (reference sequence). The length of the CDR3 is 16 residues. J was trimmed by 7 bases and V by 0 bases; bases with no gene match: 8.